The 21 T cell receptor beta chains reported below all come from one sample, sequenced in a study of glioma-infiltrating T cells. Amplification of TCR alpha and beta CDR3 regions from RNA used iRepertoire nested multiplex PCR. TCRdb re-analysed the multiplex PCR reads in MiXCR, keeping a single row per CDR3 protein. Of about 93,000 distinct CDR3 sequences listed, about 37% are singletons. The sequencing sample was made of glioma tissue, nonneoplastic brain tissue, or PBMCs (not recorded which). These receptors originate from a human donor with low-grade glioma or glioblastoma, undergoing nonglioma brain surgery, or in good health (not recorded which).

This clonotype was found a few times. This rearrangement joins TRBV6-4 to TRBJ2-7, with 10 bases identical to TRBD2. The V and J ends lost 3 bases and 7 bases, in that order; junction bases with no gene match: 6. Germline-derived CDR1 and CDR2 are MRHNA and SNTAGT. The CDR3 runs 14 residues. CDR3 sequence: CASSEAGGTKEQYF. CDR3 bases: TGTGCCAGCAGTGAAGCGGGGGGGACCAAAGAGCAGTACTTC.

Many counts were recorded for this clonotype. The rearrangement uses TRBV7-9 and TRBJ1-2, with D perhaps TRBD1 (5 bases). Germline V CDR1 and CDR2: SEHNR, FQNEAQ (reference sequence). This CDR3 has 14 amino acids. V was trimmed by 5 bases and J by 7 bases, leaving 17 bases between them. For the CDR3, the DNA is TGTGCCAGCAGCCCAAGGGACCGCTCGGGTGGCTACACCTTC. This gives the protein CASSPRDRSGGYTF. The full variable domain, its missing parts supplied by reference TRBV7-9 and TRBJ1-2, is DTGVSQNPRHKITKRGQNVTFRCDPISEHNRLYWYRQTLGQGPEFLTYFQNEAQLEKSRLLSDRFSAERPKGSFSTLEIQRTEQGDSAMYLCASSPRDRSGGYTFGSGTRLTVV.

In its sample, this clonotype was seen many times. The rearrangement joins TRBV12-3 or TRBV12-4 to TRBJ1-2; perhaps TRBD1 as D (5 bases). V dropped 5 bases and J dropped 7 bases, with 20 bases sitting between them. This CDR3 region has 15 residues. The CDR3 protein is CASSPEVRGGSGYTF. For the CDR3, the DNA is TGTGCCAGCAGTCCAGAGGTCCGGGGCGGATCTGGCTACACCTTC.

This clonotype was seen many times. The chain couples TRBV5-1 to TRBJ1-1; D remains unclear. Trimming pared 6 bases from V and 4 bases from J, leaving 13 bases between. CDR3 length: 13 amino acids. CDR1 is SGHRS and CDR2 is YFSETQ in the germline V gene. The CDR3 here is CASKMNMITEAFF. The CDR3, as DNA: TGCGCCAGCAAGATGAATATGATCACTGAAGCTTTCTTT.

V is TRBV29-1 and J is TRBJ1-1; D is ambiguous. The CDR3 consists of 11 residues. V was pared by 8 bases and J by 4 bases, with 11 bases between. In germline, CDR1 is SQVTM, CDR2 ANQGSEA. The CDR3 DNA reads TGCAGCTCCAGCAGGAGCACTGAAGCTTTCTTT. This translates into CSSSRSTEAFF.

This clonotype was observed at least ten times. The V and J genes are TRBV10-3 and TRBJ2-7; the D gene could be TRBD1 or TRBD2 (5 bases each). This CDR3 spans 12 amino acids. The germline V and J ends were trimmed by 10 bases and 6 bases, with 16 bases remaining between them. Germline V gives CDR1 ENHRY, CDR2 SYGVKD. The CDR3: CATRVEGSEQYF. CDR3 bases: TGTGCCACCCGGGTCGAGGGGTCCGAGCAGTACTTC.

This clonotype occurred many times. A clone one base away is much larger, so this may be a read error. The rearrangement links TRBV6-1 to TRBJ1-1; D remains ambiguous. Looked up from germline, CDR1 is MNHNS and CDR2 is SASEGT. V was shortened by 6 bases and J by 4 bases, with 15 bases between the two germline ends. The CDR3 has 14 amino acids. Here the CDR3 DNA reads TGTGCCAGCAGCCTGAAGAGCTGGTCCACTGAAGCTTTCTTT. Amino acid sequence: CASSLKSWSTEAFF.

This clonotype was picked up many times. The chain is built from TRBV28 and TRBJ2-2, with D possibly TRBD1 on 5 matching bases. Germline values: CDR1 MDHEN, CDR2 SYDVKM. V was cut by 7 bases and J by 6 bases, with 21 bases left in between. The CDR3 length is 16 residues. The CDR3 sequence is CASTKGNSRGSGELFF. DNA for the CDR3: TGTGCCAGCACCAAGGGGAACAGTAGGGGTTCCGGGGAGCTGTTTTTT.

This clonotype was counted a single time. With a much larger clone just one base away, this may be a read error. This chain links TRBV30 with TRBJ2-1; TRBD2 might be the D (6 bases). The CDR3 extends over 14 amino acids. V lost 3 bases to trimming and J lost 2 bases, with 11 bases between them. Germline values: CDR1 GTSNPN, CDR2 SVGIG (reference sequence). CDR3 nucleotide sequence: TGTGCCTGGAGCACTAGCTGGGCCTACAATGAGCAGTTCTTC. Residues: CAWSTSWAYNEQFF.

In this sample, this clonotype turned up many times. The rearrangement joins TRBV2 to TRBJ2-5, with TRBD2 matching over 9 bases. There are 16 residues in the CDR3. With 1 base clipped from V and 5 bases from J, the junction kept 8 bases outside the gene matches. Germline assignment: CDR1 SNHLY and CDR2 FYNNEI. The CDR3 spells CASSEGDSGRRETQYF. CDR3 nucleotides: TGTGCCAGCAGTGAAGGGGATAGCGGGAGACGGGAGACCCAGTACTTC.

Details on this clonotype: Given a much more abundant clone one base away, this may be a read error. The chain combines TRBV5-1 with TRBJ1-1, with 9 bases aligning to TRBD1. The CDR3 consists of 17 residues. From germline, CDR1 is SGHRS and CDR2 YFSETQ. Unmatched junction bases numbered 10, after V lost 4 bases and J lost 0 bases. The CDR3 loop is CASSPVPGQGLNTEAFF. In DNA, the CDR3 is TGCGCCAGCAGCCCAGTCCCGGGACAGGGTTTGAACACTGAAGCTTTCTTT.

The chain employs TRBV3-1 and TRBJ2-4; the D call may be TRBD1 or TRBD2 (7 bases each). The CDR3 is 17 amino acids. CDR1 is LGHDT and CDR2 is YNNKEL in the germline V gene (reference sequence). The V gene lost 1 base and the J gene lost 6 bases, with 19 bases spanning the gap. CDR3 sequence (DNA): TGTGCCAGCAGCCAAGGGACTAGGGGGACAGATAGAAACATTCAGTACTTC. It specifies CASSQGTRGTDRNIQYF.

Ten or more counts support this clonotype. The V gene is TRBV20-1, the J gene TRBJ2-5, with TRBD2 matching 10 bases. Germline V lookup: CDR1 DFQATT, CDR2 SNEGSKA (reference sequence). The V and J ends lost 6 bases and 2 bases, in that order; junction bases with no gene match: 18. This CDR3 contains 18 residues. The CDR3 protein is CSATKGSSGSVGQETQYF. CDR3 bases: TGCAGTGCCACTAAGGGGTCTAGCGGGAGTGTAGGGCAAGAGACCCAGTACTTC.

A remark on this clonotype: Since a much larger clone is just one base distant, this may be a read error. The rearrangement joins TRBV29-1 to TRBJ1-2; the D gene is possibly TRBD1 (5 bases). CDR3 length: 13 residues. V gave up 2 bases and J gave up 9 bases, with 16 bases separating them. Germline V gene lookup returns CDR1 SQVTM and CDR2 ANQGSEA. The CDR3 loop reads CSVERGLAACYTF. CDR3 coding DNA: TGCAGCGTTGAACGGGGGTTAGCGGCTTGCTACACCTTC.

This clonotype has a count of ten or more. The chain uses TRBV7-9 and TRBJ2-1, with a tentative D call TRBD1 (6 bases). This CDR3 comprises 14 residues. V gave up 11 bases and J gave up 0 bases, with 14 bases separating them. CDR1 and CDR2 (germline): SEHNR, FQNEAQ (reference sequence). CDR3 DNA sequence: TGTGCCGGGGGACACCTAAGCTCCTACAATGAGCAGTTCTTC. Residues: CAGGHLSSYNEQFF.

Only one count was recorded for this clonotype. The V and J genes are TRBV24-1 and TRBJ1-1; D might be TRBD1 (6 bases). V dropped 5 bases and J dropped 12 bases, with 21 bases sitting between them. Germline V lookup: CDR1 KGHDR, CDR2 SFDVKD. The CDR3 length is 14 residues. The chain's CDR3 is CATSGNRDSTGSFF. DNA of the CDR3: TGTGCCACCAGTGGAAACAGGGATAGCACTGGATCTTTCTTT.

This clonotype was observed many times. The chain combines TRBV20-1 with TRBJ1-4, with D tentatively TRBD1 (5 bases). With 6 bases removed from V and 6 bases from J, the gap between germline ends came to 14 bases. This CDR3 is built from 13 residues. CDR1 is DFQATT, CDR2 SNEGSKA, per germline (reference sequence). As DNA, the CDR3 is TGCAGTGCGAGTAGGGACCTCTATGAAAAACTGTTTTTT. This codes for CSASRDLYEKLFF.

Ten or more counts support this clonotype. This chain links TRBV6-1 with TRBJ2-1; TRBD2 agrees at 15 bases. The CDR3 length is 16 residues. Germline V lookup: CDR1 MNHNS, CDR2 SASEGT. The V gene end was trimmed by 7 bases and the J gene end by 2 bases; junction bases not matched to a gene: 3. The CDR3 sequence: CASKRTSGRAYNEQFF. The CDR3 DNA reads TGTGCCAGCAAAAGGACTAGCGGGAGGGCCTACAATGAGCAGTTCTTC.

In this sample, this clonotype turned up many times. The chain uses TRBV19 and TRBJ2-1; unclear D gene. The CDR3 sequence is 14 residues long. V shed 7 bases and J shed 1 base, with 11 bases lying between them. The V gene's germline CDR1 is LNHDA and CDR2 SQIVND (reference sequence). In DNA form, the CDR3 reads TGTGCCAGTACCCCCCAGGTGTCCTACAATGAGCAGTTCTTC. Its protein is CASTPQVSYNEQFF.

This clonotype was found many times. The CDR3 region has the DNA TGTGCCAGCAGTTTGAATGAAGGAGGGGGCAGGGGCTACGAGCAGTACTTC. Translating it yields CASSLNEGGGRGYEQYF. The genes are TRBV25-1 and TRBJ2-7; D might be TRBD1 (7 bases). Germline V gene lookup returns CDR1 MGHDK and CDR2 SYGVNS. CDR3 length equals 17 residues. Trimming cost V 5 bases and J 3 bases, with 23 bases left between them.

With respect to this clonotype: One base away lies a much larger clone, so this may be a sequencing read error. The gene calls are TRBV7-3 and TRBJ2-2, with TRBD2 matching over 8 bases. The CDR3 spans 17 residues. CDR1 is SGHTA, CDR2 FQGTGA, per germline. The CDR3 protein is CASSRTGGGAKTGELFF. DNA for the CDR3: TGTGCCAGCAGCCGCACCGGGGGGGGGGCGAAGACCGGGGAGCTGTTTTTT.